This record covers a single T cell receptor (beta chain). Antigen: not known. This specimen belongs to a study of shared clonotypes between healthy human individuals. On the study more broadly: The cohort comprised a couple of women and a few men. Their ages spanned 18 to 49 years. Plates per donor: three CD4 naive, three CD4 memory, two CD8 naive, one CD8 memory.

CD45RO-negative CD8 cells positively selected for CCR7 made up the naive population, which excluded terminally differentiated effector memory CD45RA+ cells. Among the donors, all were Caucasian adults who lived in Nashville, Tennessee. Unmatched junction bases numbered 20, after V lost 4 bases and J lost 10 bases. The CDR3 covers 18 residues. Germline values: CDR1 SGHNT, CDR2 YENEEA. Study outcomes and limitations: Clonotypes that were shared across a handful of donors made up 4% to 6% of naive CD4 clonotypes.

Produced via immunoSEQ multiplex PCR; TCRdb's table is partial and in-frame only. The sample yields roughly 1,800,000 clones, less than 95% seen once. The rearrangement uses TRBV11-3 and TRBJ1-4; TRBD1 matches 8 bases. The receptor was derived from a man younger than 30 in good health. The source material was naive CD8+ T cells sorted from blood. Here the CDR3 reads CASSSPGRQGRAWAKLFF. As DNA, the CDR3 is TGTGCCAGCAGCTCCCCGGGTAGACAGGGGAGGGCTTGGGCAAAACTGTTTTTT.